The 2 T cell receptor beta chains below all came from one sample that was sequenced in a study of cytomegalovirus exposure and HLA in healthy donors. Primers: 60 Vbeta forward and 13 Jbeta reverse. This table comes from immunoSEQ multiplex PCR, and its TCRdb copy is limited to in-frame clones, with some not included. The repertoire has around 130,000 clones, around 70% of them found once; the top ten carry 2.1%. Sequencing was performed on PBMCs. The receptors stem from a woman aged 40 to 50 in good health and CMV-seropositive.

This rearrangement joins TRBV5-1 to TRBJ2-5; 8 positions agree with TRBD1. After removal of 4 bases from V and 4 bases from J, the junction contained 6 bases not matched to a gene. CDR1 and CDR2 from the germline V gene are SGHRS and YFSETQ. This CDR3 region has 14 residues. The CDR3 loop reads CASSGIQGGETQYF. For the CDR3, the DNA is TGCGCCAGCAGCGGTATACAGGGGGGAGAGACCCAGTACTTC.

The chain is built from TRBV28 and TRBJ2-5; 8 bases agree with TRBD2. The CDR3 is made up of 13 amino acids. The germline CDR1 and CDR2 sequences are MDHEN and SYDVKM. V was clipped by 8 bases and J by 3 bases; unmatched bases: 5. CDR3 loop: CASRAGGEETQYF. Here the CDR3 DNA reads TGTGCCAGCCGGGCGGGAGGAGAAGAGACCCAGTACTTC.